A few counts support the clone carrying this TCR beta chain. The data were obtained in a study of beta chain features in type 1 diabetes. Reverse transcription of all isolated RNA meant that expressed TCRB transcripts were sequenced. Each sample of naive, central memory or regulatory T cells had, on average, approximately 4 million reads. Clones were sequenced by immunoSEQ multiplex PCR, and TCRdb holds only the in-frame ones, with some missing. The sample carries hundreds of thousands of clones, about 10% recorded once. Unmatched junction bases numbered 9, after V lost 0 bases and J lost 5 bases. This CDR3 comprises 17 residues. The V gene's germline CDR1 is LGHNA and CDR2 YSLEER.

The source material was naive CD4+ T cells from blood. The sequence was obtained from a woman aged 18-30 years in good health. The chain carries TRBV4-3 and TRBJ2-5, with 10 bases identical to TRBD1. The CDR3 coding sequence is TGCGCCAGCAGCCAAGAACGTTCGGGACAGGGGTCGGAGACCCAGTACTTC. It translates to CASSQERSGQGSETQYF.